One and the same sample provided the 5 T cell receptor beta chains below, sequenced in a study of blood T cell repertoires in COVID-19. The method was immunoSEQ multiplex PCR; TCRdb's version includes in-frame clones alone and lacks a portion of them. The table shows about 150,000 clones, with roughly 86% occurring only once. Material: peripheral blood. These receptors all stem from a woman aged 50 to 65 with acute or convalescent COVID-19.

This CDR3 reads CAISEFPSGSYEQYF. The CDR3 DNA follows: TGTGCCATCAGTGAATTCCCTAGCGGCTCCTACGAGCAGTACTTC. The chain carries TRBV10-3 and TRBJ2-7, with 7 bases identical to TRBD2. Trimming took 3 bases from V and 0 from J; bases not matched to a gene: 5. Germline CDR1 and CDR2: ENHRY and SYGVKD. The CDR3 runs to 15 residues.

The chain recombines TRBV5-1 with TRBJ1-2; a weak D match, TRBD1 (5 bases). V lost 1 base to trimming and J lost 4 bases, with 11 bases between them. In germline, CDR1 is SGHRS, CDR2 YFSETQ. The CDR3 extends over 14 amino acids. The chain's CDR3 is CASSLQQEIYGYTF. The CDR3, as DNA: TGCGCCAGCAGCTTGCAACAGGAGATCTATGGCTACACCTTC.

The rearrangement joins TRBV9 to TRBJ1-1; D not resolved. V lost 2 bases, J lost 3 bases, and 11 bases lay in between. Per germline, CDR1 SGDLS and CDR2 YYNGEE. This CDR3 region has 14 residues. The CDR3 loop is CASSVGGMDTEAFF. CDR3 DNA: TGTGCCAGCAGCGTCGGAGGGATGGACACTGAAGCTTTCTTT.

This clone was seen more than once but under ten times. This CDR3 is CASGSLRGLTSQPQHF. In DNA, the CDR3 is TGTGCCAGTGGGTCCCTGCGAGGTTTGACCAGTCAGCCCCAGCATTTT. This rearrangement joins TRBV19 to TRBJ1-5, with no clear D. This CDR3 has 16 amino acids. The V end lost 8 bases, the J end lost 6 bases, and 23 bases lay between the germline ends. The germline CDR1 and CDR2 sequences are LNHDA and SQIVND (reference sequence).

The gene calls are TRBV5-6 and TRBJ1-2; D gene ambiguous. The V gene lost 5 bases and the J gene lost 7 bases, with 15 bases spanning the gap. CDR1 SGHDT and CDR2 YYEEEE come from the germline V gene. This CDR3 spans 13 amino acids. Here the CDR3 reads CASRQDWKSGYTF. In DNA form, the CDR3 reads TGTGCCAGCAGACAAGACTGGAAATCTGGCTACACCTTC. The variable domain in full, completed from reference TRBV5-6 and TRBJ1-2, reads DAGVTQSPTHLIKTRGQQVTLRCSPKSGHDTVSWYQQALGQGPQFIFQYYEEEERQRGNFPDRFSGHQFPNYSSELNVNALLLGDSALYLCASRQDWKSGYTFGSGTRLTVV.